This is a list of T cell receptor beta chains from one sample in a study of blood T cell repertoires in COVID-19. This table comes from immunoSEQ multiplex PCR, and its TCRdb copy is limited to in-frame clones, with some not included. The sample has 300,000 to 400,000 clones, approximately 89% seen once. The specimen sequenced was peripheral blood. The receptors stem from a woman aged 18 to 35 who had recovered from COVID-19. Each CDR3 is given with its conserved first and last residue. D genes are given only for firm matches. Clone size is shown for a subset of rows, as once, few, many or a class of expanded clone.

TRBD2,TRBJ2-3,TRBV9,few,CASSVAKRDRRGTQYF,TGTGCCAGCAGCGTAGCTAAGCGGGACCGGAGAGGTACGCAGTATTTT
NA,TRBJ2-5,TRBV11-3,NA,CASSSGGLAETQYF,TGTGCCAGCAGCTCAGGGGGACTTGCAGAGACCCAGTACTTC
NA,TRBJ1-6,TRBV19,few,CASSSRQSSYNSPLHF,TGTGCCAGTAGTTCCCGACAGAGCTCCTATAATTCACCCCTCCACTTT
NA,TRBJ1-6,TRBV5-6,NA,CASSSLSEEAGYNSPLHF,TGTGCCAGCAGCTCCCTTTCCGAGGAAGCGGGCTATAATTCACCCCTCCACTTT
NA,TRBJ1-1,TRBV15,once,CATRVRMNTEAFF,TGTGCCACCCGGGTACGAATGAACACTGAAGCTTTCTTT
NA,TRBJ2-3,TRBV6-2/TRBV6-3,NA,CASSGGASTDTQYF,TGTGCCAGCAGTGGAGGGGCCAGCACAGATACGCAGTATTTT
NA,TRBJ1-2,TRBV30,NA,CAWGGVDYGYTF,TGTGCCTGGGGCGGGGTTGACTATGGCTACACCTTC
NA,TRBJ1-1,TRBV6-5,NA,CASPGVPEAFF,TGTGCCAGCCCCGGGGTGCCTGAAGCTTTCTTT
NA,TRBJ2-3,TRBV27,NA,CASSLSRRDTQYF,TGTGCCAGCAGTTTATCGAGGCGAGATACGCAGTATTTT
TRBD1,TRBJ1-5,TRBV28,NA,CASSPTGGWNQPQHF,TGTGCCAGCAGCCCAACAGGGGGCTGGAATCAGCCCCAGCATTTT
TRBD1,TRBJ1-6,TRBV18,once,CASSSTGGLDSPLHF,TGTGCCAGCTCATCGACAGGGGGCCTTGATTCACCCCTCCACTTT
TRBD2,TRBJ2-1,TRBV30,once,CAWSDSGRLYNEQFF,TGTGCCTGGAGTGATAGCGGGAGGCTTTACAATGAGCAGTTCTTC
NA,TRBJ2-5,TRBV24-1,NA,CATSDGLDGSLETQYF,TGTGCCACCAGTGATGGACTGGACGGGAGTTTGGAGACCCAGTACTTC
TRBD1,TRBJ1-5,TRBV6-2/TRBV6-3,NA,CASSYRTGTRRSNQPQHF,TGTGCCAGCAGTTACCGGACAGGAACGAGGAGGAGCAATCAGCCCCAGCATTTT
NA,TRBJ2-2,TRBV29-1,NA,CSGGDMAGELFF,TGCAGCGGGGGGGACATGGCCGGGGAGCTGTTTTTT
TRBD1,TRBJ2-3,TRBV7-2,NA,CASSTRKQGARATDTQYF,TGTGCCAGCAGCACAAGGAAACAGGGGGCTCGGGCCACAGATACGCAGTATTTT
NA,TRBJ2-2,TRBV10-2,NA,CASSGNRLGTGELFF,TGCGCCAGCAGTGGAAACAGGCTTGGCACCGGGGAGCTGTTTTTT
NA,TRBJ1-6,TRBV6-5,NA,CASSPGGSPPLHF,TGTGCCAGCAGTCCGGGGGGCTCGCCACCCCTCCACTTT
NA,TRBJ1-6,TRBV11-3,NA,CASSLGASINSPLHF,TGTGCCAGCAGCTTAGGGGCGAGCATTAATTCACCCCTCCACTTT
TRBD1,TRBJ1-2,TRBV7-2,NA,CASSLSQGAYYGYTF,TGTGCCAGCAGCTTAAGTCAGGGGGCTTACTATGGCTACACCTTC
TRBD2,TRBJ2-1,TRBV9,NA,CASSVRLAGGGNEQFF,TGTGCCAGCAGCGTCAGACTAGCGGGAGGAGGGAATGAGCAGTTCTTC
NA,TRBJ2-1,TRBV12-3/TRBV12-4,NA,CASRRSPGNEQFF,TGTGCCAGCAGACGTAGCCCGGGGAATGAGCAGTTCTTC
TRBD1,TRBJ1-2,TRBV6-5,NA,CATGQAGLVGYTF,TGTGCCACAGGACAGGCCGGATTGGTCGGCTACACCTTC
NA,TRBJ1-3,TRBV27,few,CASSARAGNTIYF,TGTGCCAGCTCCGCCAGGGCTGGAAACACCATATATTTT
TRBD2,TRBJ2-1,TRBV5-1,NA,CASSPGTTIFDEQFF,TGCGCCAGCAGCCCCGGGACTACCATTTTCGATGAGCAGTTCTTC
TRBD2,TRBJ2-4,TRBV5-4,NA,CASSPVWEGGGNIQYF,TGTGCCAGCAGCCCCGTTTGGGAGGGCGGAGGAAACATTCAGTACTTC
TRBD1,TRBJ1-2,TRBV19,NA,CASSVGTGHFYGYTF,TGTGCCAGTAGTGTCGGGACAGGGCACTTCTATGGCTACACCTTC
NA,TRBJ1-2,TRBV5-6,NA,CASSSHGGGYTF,TGTGCCAGCAGCTCCCACGGCGGTGGCTACACCTTC